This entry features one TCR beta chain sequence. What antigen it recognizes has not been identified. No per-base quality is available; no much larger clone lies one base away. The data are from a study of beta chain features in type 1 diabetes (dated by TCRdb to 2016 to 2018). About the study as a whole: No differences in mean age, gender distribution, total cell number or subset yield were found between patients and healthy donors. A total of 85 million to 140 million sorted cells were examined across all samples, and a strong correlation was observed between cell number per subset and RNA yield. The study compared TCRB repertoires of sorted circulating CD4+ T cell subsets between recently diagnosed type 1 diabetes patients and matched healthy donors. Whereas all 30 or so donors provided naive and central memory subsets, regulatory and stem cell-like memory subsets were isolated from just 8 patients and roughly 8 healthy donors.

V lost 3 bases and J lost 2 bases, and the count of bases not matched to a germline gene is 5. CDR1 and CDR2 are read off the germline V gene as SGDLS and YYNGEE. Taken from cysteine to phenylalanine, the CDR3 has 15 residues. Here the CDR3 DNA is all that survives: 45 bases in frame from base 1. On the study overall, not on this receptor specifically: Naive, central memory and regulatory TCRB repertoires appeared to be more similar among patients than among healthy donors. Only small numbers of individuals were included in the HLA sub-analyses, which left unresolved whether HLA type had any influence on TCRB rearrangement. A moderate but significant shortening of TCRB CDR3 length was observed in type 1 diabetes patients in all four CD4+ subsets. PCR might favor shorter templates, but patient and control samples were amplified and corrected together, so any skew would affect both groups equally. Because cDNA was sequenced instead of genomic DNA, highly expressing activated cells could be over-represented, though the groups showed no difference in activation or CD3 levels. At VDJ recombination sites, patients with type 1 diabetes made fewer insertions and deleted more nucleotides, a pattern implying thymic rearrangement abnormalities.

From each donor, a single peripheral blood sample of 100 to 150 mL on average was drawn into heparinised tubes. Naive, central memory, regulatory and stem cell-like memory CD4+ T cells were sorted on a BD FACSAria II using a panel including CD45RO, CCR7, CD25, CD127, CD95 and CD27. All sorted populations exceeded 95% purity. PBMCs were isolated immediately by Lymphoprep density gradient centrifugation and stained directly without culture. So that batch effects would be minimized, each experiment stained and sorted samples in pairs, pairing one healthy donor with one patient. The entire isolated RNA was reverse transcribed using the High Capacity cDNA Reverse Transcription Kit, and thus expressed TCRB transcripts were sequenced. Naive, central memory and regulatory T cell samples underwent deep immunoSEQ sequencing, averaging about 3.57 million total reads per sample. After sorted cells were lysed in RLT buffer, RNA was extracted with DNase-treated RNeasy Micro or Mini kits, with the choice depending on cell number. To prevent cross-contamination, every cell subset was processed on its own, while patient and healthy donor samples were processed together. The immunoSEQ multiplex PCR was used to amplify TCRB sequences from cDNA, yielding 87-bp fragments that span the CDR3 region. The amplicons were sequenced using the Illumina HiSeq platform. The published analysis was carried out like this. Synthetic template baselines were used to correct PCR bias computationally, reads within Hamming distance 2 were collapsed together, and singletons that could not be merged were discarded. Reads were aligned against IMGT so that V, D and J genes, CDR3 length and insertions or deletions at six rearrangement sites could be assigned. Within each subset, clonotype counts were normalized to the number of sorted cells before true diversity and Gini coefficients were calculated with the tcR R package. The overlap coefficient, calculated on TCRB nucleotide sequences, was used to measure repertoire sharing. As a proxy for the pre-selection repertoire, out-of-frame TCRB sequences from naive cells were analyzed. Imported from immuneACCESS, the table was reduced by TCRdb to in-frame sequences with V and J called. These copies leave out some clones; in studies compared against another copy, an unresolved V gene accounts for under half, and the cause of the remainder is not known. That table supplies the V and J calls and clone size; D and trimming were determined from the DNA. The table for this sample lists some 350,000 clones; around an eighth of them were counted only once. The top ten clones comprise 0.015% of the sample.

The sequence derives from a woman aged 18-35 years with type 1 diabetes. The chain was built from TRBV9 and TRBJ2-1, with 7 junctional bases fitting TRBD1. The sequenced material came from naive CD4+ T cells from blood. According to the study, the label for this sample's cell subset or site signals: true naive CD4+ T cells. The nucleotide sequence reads TGTGCCAGCAGCGCGACAGGGCTCACCTACAATGAGCAGTTCTTC. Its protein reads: CASSATGLTYNEQFF.